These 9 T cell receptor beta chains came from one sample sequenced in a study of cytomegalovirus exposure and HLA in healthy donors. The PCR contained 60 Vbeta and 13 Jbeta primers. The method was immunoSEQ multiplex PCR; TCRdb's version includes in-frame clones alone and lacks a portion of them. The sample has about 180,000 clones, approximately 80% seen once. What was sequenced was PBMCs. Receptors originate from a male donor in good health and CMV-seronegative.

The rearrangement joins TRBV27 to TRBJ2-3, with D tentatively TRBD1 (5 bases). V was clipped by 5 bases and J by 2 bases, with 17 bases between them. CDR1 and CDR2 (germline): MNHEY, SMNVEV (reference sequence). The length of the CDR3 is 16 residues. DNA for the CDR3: TGTGCCAGCAGTCTTCGACCAGGGTGGGTCACAGATACGCAGTATTTT. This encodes CASSLRPGWVTDTQYF.

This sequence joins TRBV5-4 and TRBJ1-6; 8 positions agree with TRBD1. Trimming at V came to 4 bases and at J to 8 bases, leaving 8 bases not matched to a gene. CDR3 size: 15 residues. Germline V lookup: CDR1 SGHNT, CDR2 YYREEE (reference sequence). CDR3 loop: CASSAGQGTDSPLHF. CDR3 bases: TGTGCCAGCAGCGCAGGACAGGGTACCGATTCACCCCTCCACTTT.

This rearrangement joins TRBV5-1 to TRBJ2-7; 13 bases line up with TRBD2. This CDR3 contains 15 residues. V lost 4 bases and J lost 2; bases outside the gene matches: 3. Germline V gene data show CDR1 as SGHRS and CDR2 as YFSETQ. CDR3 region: CASSPGLAGTYEQYF. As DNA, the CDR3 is TGCGCCAGCAGCCCGGGACTAGCGGGAACCTACGAGCAGTACTTC.

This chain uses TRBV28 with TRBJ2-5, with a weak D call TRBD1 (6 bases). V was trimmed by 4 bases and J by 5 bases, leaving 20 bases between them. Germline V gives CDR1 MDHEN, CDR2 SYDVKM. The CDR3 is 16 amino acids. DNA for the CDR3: TGTGCCAGCAGTTCTAAGAGACAGGTGGAAGGGGAGACCCAGTACTTC. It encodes CASSSKRQVEGETQYF. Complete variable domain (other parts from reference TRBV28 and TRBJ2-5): DVKVTQSSRYLVKRTGEKVFLECVQDMDHENMFWYRQDPGLGLRLIYFSYDVKMKEKGDIPEGYSVSREKKERFSLILESASTNQTSMYLCASSSKRQVEGETQYFGPGTRLLVL.

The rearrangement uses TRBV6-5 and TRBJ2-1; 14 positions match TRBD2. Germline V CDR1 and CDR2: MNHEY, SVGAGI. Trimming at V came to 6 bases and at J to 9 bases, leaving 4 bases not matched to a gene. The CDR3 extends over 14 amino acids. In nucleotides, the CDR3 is TGTGCCAGCAGGGCGGGACTAGCGGGAGTTGAGCAGTTCTTC. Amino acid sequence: CASRAGLAGVEQFF.

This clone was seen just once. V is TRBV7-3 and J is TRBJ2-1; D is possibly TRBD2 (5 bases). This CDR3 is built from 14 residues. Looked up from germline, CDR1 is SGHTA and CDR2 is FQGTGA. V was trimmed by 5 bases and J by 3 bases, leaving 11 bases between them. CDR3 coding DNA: TGTGCCAGCAGCCCGGATGGACTCTACAATGAGCAGTTCTTC. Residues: CASSPDGLYNEQFF.

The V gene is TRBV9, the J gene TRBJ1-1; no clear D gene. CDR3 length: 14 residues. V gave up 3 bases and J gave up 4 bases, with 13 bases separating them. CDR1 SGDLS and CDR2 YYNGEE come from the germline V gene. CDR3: CASSAGLWGTEAFF. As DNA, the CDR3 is TGTGCCAGCAGCGCCGGACTGTGGGGCACTGAAGCTTTCTTT.

This CDR3 is CASSLGTGAEQYF. CDR3 nucleotide sequence: TGTGCCAGCAGCTTAGGTACAGGGGCAGAGCAGTACTTC. The rearrangement joins TRBV7-2 to TRBJ2-7; 7 nucleotides agree with TRBD1. The germline V gene has CDR1 SGHTA and CDR2 FQGNSA. The CDR3 has 13 residues. The junction had 4 bases not matched to a gene; V was cut back by 1 base and J by 7 bases. The variable domain in full, with the rest retrieved from reference TRBV7-2 and TRBJ2-7, is GAGVSQSPSNKVTEKGKDVELRCDPISGHTALYWYRQSLGQGLEFLIYFQGNSAPDKSGLPSDRFSAERTGGSVSTLTIQRTQQEDSAVYLCASSLGTGAEQYFGPGTRLTVT.

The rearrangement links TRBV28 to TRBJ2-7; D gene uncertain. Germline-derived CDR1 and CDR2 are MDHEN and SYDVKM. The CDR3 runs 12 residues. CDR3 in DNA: TGTTCCTGTCCGTCAGATTCCTACGAGCAGTACTTC. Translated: CSCPSDSYEQYF.